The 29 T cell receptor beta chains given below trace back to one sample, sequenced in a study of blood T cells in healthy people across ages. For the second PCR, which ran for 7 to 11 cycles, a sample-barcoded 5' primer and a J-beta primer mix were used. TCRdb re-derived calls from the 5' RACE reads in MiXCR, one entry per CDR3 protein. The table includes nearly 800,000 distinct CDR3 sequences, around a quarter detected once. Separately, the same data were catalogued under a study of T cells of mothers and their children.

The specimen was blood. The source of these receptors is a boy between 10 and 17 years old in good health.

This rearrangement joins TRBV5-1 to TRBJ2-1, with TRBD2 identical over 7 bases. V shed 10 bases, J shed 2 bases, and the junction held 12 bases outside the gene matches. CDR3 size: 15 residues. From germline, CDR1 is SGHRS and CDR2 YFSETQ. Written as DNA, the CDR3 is TGCGCCGGCACCCAGGAGGCGGGGGCCTACAATGAGCAGTTCTTC. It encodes CAGTQEAGAYNEQFF.

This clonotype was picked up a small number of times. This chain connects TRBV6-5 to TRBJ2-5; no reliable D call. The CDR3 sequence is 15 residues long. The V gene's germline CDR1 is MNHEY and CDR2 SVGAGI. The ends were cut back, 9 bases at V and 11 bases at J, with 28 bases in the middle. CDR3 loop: CARTKRPVLPLEQYF. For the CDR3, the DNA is TGTGCCAGAACAAAAAGACCGGTCCTACCTCTGGAGCAGTACTTC.

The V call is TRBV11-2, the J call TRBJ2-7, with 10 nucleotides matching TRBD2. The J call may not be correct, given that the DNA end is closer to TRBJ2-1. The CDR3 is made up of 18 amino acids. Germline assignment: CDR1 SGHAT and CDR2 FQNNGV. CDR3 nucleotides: TGTGCCAGCAGCTTCGTTTCGCCCCTAGCGGGAGTTTACAATGAGCAGTTCTTC. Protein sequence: CASSFVSPLAGVYNEQFF.

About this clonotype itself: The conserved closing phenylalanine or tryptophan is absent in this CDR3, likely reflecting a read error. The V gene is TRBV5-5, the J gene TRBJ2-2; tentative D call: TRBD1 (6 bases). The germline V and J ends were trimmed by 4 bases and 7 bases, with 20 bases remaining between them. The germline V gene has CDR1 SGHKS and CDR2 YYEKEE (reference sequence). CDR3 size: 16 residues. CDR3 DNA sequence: TGTGCCAGCAGCCCGGATTACAGGGCCGAGGGCGGGGAGCTGTTTTTG. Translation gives CASSPDYRAEGGELFL.

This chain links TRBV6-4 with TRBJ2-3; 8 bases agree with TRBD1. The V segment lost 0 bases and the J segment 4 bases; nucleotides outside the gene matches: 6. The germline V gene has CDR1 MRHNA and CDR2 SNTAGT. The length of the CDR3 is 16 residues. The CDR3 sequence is CASSDSWTGNADTQYF. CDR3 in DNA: TGTGCCAGCAGTGACTCGTGGACAGGGAACGCAGATACGCAGTATTTT.

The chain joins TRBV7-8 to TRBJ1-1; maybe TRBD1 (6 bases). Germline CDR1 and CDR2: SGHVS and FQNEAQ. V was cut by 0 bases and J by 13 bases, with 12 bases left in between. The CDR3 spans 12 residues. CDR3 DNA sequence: TGTGCCAGCAGCTTAGCACAGGGTTCGGGTTTCTTT. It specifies CASSLAQGSGFF.

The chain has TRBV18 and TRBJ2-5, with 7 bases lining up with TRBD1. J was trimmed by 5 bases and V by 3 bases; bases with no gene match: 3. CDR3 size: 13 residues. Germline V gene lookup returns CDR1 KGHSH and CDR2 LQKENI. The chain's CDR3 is CASSPWTGETQYF. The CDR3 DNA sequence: TGTGCCAGCTCACCTTGGACAGGCGAGACCCAGTACTTC.

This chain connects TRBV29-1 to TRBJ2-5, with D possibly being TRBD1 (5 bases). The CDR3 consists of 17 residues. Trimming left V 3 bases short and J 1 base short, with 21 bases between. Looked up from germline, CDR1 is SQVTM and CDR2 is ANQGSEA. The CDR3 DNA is TGCAGCGTTGAGGACCTCAGGGTAGCCTATTCCCAAGAGACCCAGTACTTC. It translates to CSVEDLRVAYSQETQYF.

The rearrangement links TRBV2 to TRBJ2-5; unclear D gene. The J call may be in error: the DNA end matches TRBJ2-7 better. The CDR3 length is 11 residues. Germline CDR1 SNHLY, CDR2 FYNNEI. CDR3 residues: CASGVLGEQYF. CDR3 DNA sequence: TGTGCCAGCGGGGTGCTGGGCGAGCAGTACTTC.

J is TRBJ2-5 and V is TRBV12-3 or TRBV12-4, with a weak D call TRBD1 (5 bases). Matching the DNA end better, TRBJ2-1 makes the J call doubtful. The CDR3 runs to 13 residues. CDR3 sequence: CASRPTIQGEQFF. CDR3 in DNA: TGTGCCAGCAGGCCCACGATCCAGGGTGAGCAGTTCTTC.

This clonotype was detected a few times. CDR3 nucleotide sequence: TGCAGCGGGGGAGGACTTTATGGCTACACCTTC. It is translated as CSGGGLYGYTF. V usage is TRBV29-1 and J usage is TRBJ1-2; D uncertain. Trimming removed 7 bases from V and 5 bases from J, with 11 bases in between. From germline, CDR1 is SQVTM and CDR2 ANQGSEA. CDR3 length equals 11 residues.

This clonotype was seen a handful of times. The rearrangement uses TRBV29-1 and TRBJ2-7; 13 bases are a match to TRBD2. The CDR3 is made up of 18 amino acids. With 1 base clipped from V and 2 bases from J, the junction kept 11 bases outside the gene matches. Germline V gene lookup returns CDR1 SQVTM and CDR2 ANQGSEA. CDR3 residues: CSVEGLGTSGDGTYEQYF. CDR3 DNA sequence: TGCAGCGTTGAAGGACTGGGGACTAGCGGGGACGGAACCTACGAGCAGTACTTC.

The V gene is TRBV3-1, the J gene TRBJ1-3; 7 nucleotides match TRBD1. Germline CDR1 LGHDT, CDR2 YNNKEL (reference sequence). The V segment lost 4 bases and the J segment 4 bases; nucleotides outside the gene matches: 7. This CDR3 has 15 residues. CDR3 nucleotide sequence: TGTGCCAGCAGCCTCGCAGGGGGTTGGGGAAACACCATATATTTT. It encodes CASSLAGGWGNTIYF. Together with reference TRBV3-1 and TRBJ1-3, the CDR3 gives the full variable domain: DTAVSQTPKYLVTQMGNDKSIKCEQNLGHDTMYWYKQDSKKFLKIMFSYNNKELIINETVPNRFSPKSPDKAHLNLHINSLELGDSAVYFCASSLAGGWGNTIYFGEGSWLTVV.

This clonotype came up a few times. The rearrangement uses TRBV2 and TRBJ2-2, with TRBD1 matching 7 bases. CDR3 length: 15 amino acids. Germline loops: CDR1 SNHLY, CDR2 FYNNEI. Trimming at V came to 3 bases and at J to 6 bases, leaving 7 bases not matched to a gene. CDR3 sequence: CASSEIGTAAGELFF. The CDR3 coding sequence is TGTGCCAGCAGTGAGATAGGGACAGCAGCCGGGGAGCTGTTTTTT.

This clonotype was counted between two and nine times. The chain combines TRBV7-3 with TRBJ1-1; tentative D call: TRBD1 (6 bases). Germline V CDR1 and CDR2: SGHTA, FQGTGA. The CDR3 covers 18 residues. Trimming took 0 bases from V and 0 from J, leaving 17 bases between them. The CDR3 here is CASSLTNSRDIMNTEAFF. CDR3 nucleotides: TGTGCCAGCAGCTTAACTAACTCCCGGGACATCATGAACACTGAAGCTTTCTTT.

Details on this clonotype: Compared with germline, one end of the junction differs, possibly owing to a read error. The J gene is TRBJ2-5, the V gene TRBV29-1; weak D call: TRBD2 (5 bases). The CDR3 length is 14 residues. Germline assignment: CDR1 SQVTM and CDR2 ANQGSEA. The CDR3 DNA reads TGCAGCGTTGAAAGGGCAGGTCGTTACAATGAGCGGTTCTTC. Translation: CSVERAGRYNERFF. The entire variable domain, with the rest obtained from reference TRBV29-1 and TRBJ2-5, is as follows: SAVISQKPSRDICQRGTSLTIQCQVDSQVTMMFWYRQQPGQSLTLIATANQGSEATYESGFVIDKFPISRPNLTFSTLTVSNMSPEDSSIYLCSVERAGRYNERFFGPGTRLLVL.

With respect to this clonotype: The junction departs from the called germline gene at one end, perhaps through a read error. The CDR3: CASSSGLAGGNEQLF. In DNA, the CDR3 is TGTGCCAGCAGCTCGGGACTAGCGGGGGGCAATGAGCAGCTCTTC. This rearrangement joins TRBV7-9 to TRBJ2-5; 15 bases map to TRBD2. This CDR3 region has 15 residues. Germline lookup yields CDR1 SEHNR and CDR2 FQNEAQ (reference sequence).

The CDR3 loop reads CASSYRGLGETQYF. CDR3 nucleotides: TGTGCCAGCAGCTACAGGGGATTGGGAGAGACCCAGTACTTC. The J gene is TRBJ2-5, the V gene TRBV9, with 7 bases matching TRBD1. J lost 4 bases, V lost 4 bases, and 7 bases had no gene match. The germline V gene encodes CDR1 SGDLS and CDR2 YYNGEE. CDR3 length: 14 amino acids.

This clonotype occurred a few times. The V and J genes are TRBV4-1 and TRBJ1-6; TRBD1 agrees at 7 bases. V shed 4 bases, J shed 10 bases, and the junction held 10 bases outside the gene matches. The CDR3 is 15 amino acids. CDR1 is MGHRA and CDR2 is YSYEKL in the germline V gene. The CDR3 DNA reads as TGCGCCAGCAGCCCCGTCGAGACAGGGAGATCACCCCTCCACTTT. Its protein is CASSPVETGRSPLHF.

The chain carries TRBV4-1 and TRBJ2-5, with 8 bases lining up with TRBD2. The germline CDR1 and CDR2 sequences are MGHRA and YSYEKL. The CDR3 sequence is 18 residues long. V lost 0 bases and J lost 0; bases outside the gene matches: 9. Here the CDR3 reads CASSQEGGLAQYQETQYF. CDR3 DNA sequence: TGCGCCAGCAGCCAAGAAGGAGGACTAGCACAGTACCAAGAGACCCAGTACTTC.

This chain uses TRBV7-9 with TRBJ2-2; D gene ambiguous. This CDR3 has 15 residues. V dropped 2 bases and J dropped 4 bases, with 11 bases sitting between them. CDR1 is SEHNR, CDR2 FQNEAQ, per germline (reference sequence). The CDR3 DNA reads TGTGCCAGCAGCTTAAGGACCGGTCTCACCGGGGAGCTGTTTTTT. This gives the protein CASSLRTGLTGELFF.

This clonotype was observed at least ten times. DNA of the CDR3: TGTGCCAGCAGTTCCCCAGGACAAGAGACCCAGTACTTC. Translating it yields CASSSPGQETQYF. The rearrangement uses TRBV28 and TRBJ2-5; no reliable D call. V dropped 4 bases and J dropped 2 bases, with 8 bases sitting between them. The length of the CDR3 is 13 residues. Germline CDR1 and CDR2: MDHEN and SYDVKM.

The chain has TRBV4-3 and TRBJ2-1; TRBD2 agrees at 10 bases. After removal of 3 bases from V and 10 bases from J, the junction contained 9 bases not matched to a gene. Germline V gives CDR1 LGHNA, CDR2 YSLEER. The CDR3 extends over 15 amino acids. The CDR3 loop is CASSHLAGDRGEQFF. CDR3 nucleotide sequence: TGCGCCAGCAGCCACCTAGCGGGAGATCGGGGGGAGCAGTTCTTC.

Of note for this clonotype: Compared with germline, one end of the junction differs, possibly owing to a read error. The CDR3 DNA is TGTGCCGGCAGCCGGGGGTTGGACTATGGCTACACCTTC. Protein sequence: CAGSRGLDYGYTF. The rearrangement uses TRBV6-5 and TRBJ1-2; TRBD1 is a possible D gene (5 bases). From germline, CDR1 is MNHEY and CDR2 SVGAGI. This CDR3 is built from 13 residues.

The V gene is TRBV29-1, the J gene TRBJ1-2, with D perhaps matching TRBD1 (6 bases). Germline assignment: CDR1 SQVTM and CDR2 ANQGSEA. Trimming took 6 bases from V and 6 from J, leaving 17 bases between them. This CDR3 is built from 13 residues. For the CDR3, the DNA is TGCAGCGTCACTTACGAGTACAGGGATGGCTACACCTTC. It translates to CSVTYEYRDGYTF.

The CDR3 DNA follows: TGTGCCAGCAGGCCCGGGACTAGCACAGATACGCAGTATTTT. Translation: CASRPGTSTDTQYF. The rearrangement uses TRBV2 and TRBJ2-3; tentatively, D is TRBD2 (6 bases). The germline V gene encodes CDR1 SNHLY and CDR2 FYNNEI. V gave up 6 bases and J gave up 0 bases, with 10 bases separating them. The CDR3 has 14 amino acids.

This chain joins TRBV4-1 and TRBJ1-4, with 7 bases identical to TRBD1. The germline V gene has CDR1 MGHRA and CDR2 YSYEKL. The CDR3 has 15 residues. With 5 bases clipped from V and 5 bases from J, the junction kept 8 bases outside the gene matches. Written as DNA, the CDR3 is TGCGCCAGCAGCTATCAGGACAGGAGAAATGAAAAACTGTTTTTT. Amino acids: CASSYQDRRNEKLFF.

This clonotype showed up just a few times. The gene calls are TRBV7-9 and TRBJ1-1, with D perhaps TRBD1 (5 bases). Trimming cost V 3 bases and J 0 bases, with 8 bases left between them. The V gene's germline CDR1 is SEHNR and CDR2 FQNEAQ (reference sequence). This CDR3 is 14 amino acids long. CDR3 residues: CASSFSGLNTEAFF. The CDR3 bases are TGTGCCAGCAGCTTTTCGGGGCTGAACACTGAAGCTTTCTTT.

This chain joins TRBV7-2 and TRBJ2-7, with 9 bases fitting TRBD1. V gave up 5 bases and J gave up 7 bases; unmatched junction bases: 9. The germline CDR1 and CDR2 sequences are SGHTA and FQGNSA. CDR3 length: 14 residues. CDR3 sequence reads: CASSPRTGAGEQYF. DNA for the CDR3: TGTGCCAGCAGCCCGAGGACAGGGGCGGGAGAGCAGTACTTC. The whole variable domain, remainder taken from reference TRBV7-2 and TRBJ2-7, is GAGVSQSPSNKVTEKGKDVELRCDPISGHTALYWYRQSLGQGLEFLIYFQGNSAPDKSGLPSDRFSAERTGGSVSTLTIQRTQQEDSAVYLCASSPRTGAGEQYFGPGTRLTVT.